The T cell receptor beta chain under discussion was sequenced for a study of blood T cell repertoires in COVID-19. As for the study in general: The United States, Italy and Spain were the sources of the acute and convalescent COVID-19 samples. Sample material is recorded as cDNA or gDNA derived from T cells, B-cell-depleted T cells, or PBMCs.

The authors' processing: Amplification of reference gene primers provided the estimated nucleated cell counts. TCRdb's copy holds only in-frame clones and misses some; the assay was immunoSEQ multiplex PCR. The V and J calls and clone size are taken from that table; D and trimming were inferred from the DNA. Among around 150,000 clones listed, around 90% were seen once. Germline values: CDR1 KGHSH, CDR2 LQKENI. V lost 3 bases and J lost 2, with 13 bases in between. The CDR3 consists of 15 residues. The sample consisted of peripheral blood. The chain links TRBV18 to TRBJ1-1; TRBD1 might be the D (5 bases). The receptor's source is a woman aged 55-75 years with active or convalescent COVID-19. CDR3 region: CASSPQTEINTEAFF. CDR3 DNA sequence: TGTGCCAGCTCACCCCAGACAGAAATAAACACTGAAGCTTTCTTT.